Given below is one T cell receptor (beta chain) in context. It has no known antigen specificity. The input lacks base qualities; no much larger clone sits a single base away. The donors were included in the validation cohort of some 120 subjects, a group kept apart from the roughly 670-subject first cohort. These data are taken from a study of cytomegalovirus exposure and HLA in healthy donors (TCRdb year 2017). In the study overall: According to a later analysis, one platform produced both the roughly 110 validation repertoires and the 550 to 800 repertoires of the first cohort. The aim of the study was to test whether cataloging public T cell receptors could identify signatures of past pathogen exposure. Along with the roughly 670-subject first cohort, a separate validation cohort of over a hundred different subjects was used. To predict cytomegalovirus infection status, the study combined high-throughput TCR immunosequencing, statistical association of individual TCRs with disease status, and machine learning. General findings and caveats noted by the study authors: While some public TCRs were present in many individuals, most TCR sequences turned up only very rarely across donors. Cytomegalovirus status was reported to be diagnosed by the classifier with high specificity and sensitivity in both the original and validation cohorts. A total of about 150 TCR beta chains were listed by the study as associated with cytomegalovirus. It was suggested by the authors that the approach could potentially be generalized to other disease states and immunological phenotypes. The validation cohort had no HLA typing available for a later analysis, so co-occurrence within that cohort was assessed over all 130 or so repertoires. In a later analysis, TCRs clustered in the first cohort were found to also tend to co-occur in the roughly 120 validation repertoires, with about 93% of cluster scores above 0. A few of the identified cytomegalovirus-associated TCR beta chains were confirmed in vitro to be specific for cytomegalovirus antigens.

Trimming takes 6 bases off V and 7 bases off J; junction bases not matched to a gene: 8. Inclusive of the bounding cysteine and phenylalanine, the CDR3 is 13 residues long. Here the CDR3 DNA is all that survives: 39 bases in frame from base 1. The germline V gene provides CDR1 SQVTM and CDR2 ANQGSEA. The library was prepared using the immunoSEQ multiplex PCR assay. The original methods were these. A statistical classification framework was developed to diagnose cytomegalovirus status using the catalog of TCR beta chain sequences. TCRdb obtained this table from immuneACCESS and retained in-frame rearrangements with V and J assigned. These tables miss some clones; where compared with another copy, unresolved V genes account for less than half of the shortfall, and the remainder is unexplained. The V and J calls and clone size are taken from that table; D and trimming were inferred from the DNA. In all, the sample holds roughly 75,000 clones, and about 85% of those were seen once. The ten top clones hold about 3% of the sample.

Recombination joined TRBV29-1 with TRBJ2-1; 8 central bases correspond to TRBD2. The receptor's source is a young man in good health and CMV-seronegative. The material sequenced was PBMCs. The DNA is as follows: TGCAGCGTGGGCGGGGGGTTTACGAATGAGCAGTTCTTC. Its protein reads: CSVGGGFTNEQFF.